This T cell receptor beta chain was sequenced during a study of CD8 T cells in ankylosing spondylitis. The length of the CDR3 is 10 residues. Germline V gene data show CDR1 as SQVTM and CDR2 as ANQGSEA. The ends were cut back, 6 bases at V and 6 bases at J, with 5 bases in the middle. Findings and limits, study-wide: Some of these motif variants have turned up before, in reports on reactive arthritis synovial fluid and blood. One TCR beta motif, made up of roughly eight highly homologous variants, appeared characteristic of ankylosing spondylitis blood. Significant enrichment of disease-linked clones was reportedly seen in matched ankylosing spondylitis synovial fluid. Clones that were linked to disease were CD8+ and were relatively rare in peripheral blood.

Comments on this clonotype: What it binds is not known.

Researchers built TCR beta libraries using quantitative 5'-RACE with molecular barcodes. TCRdb re-derived calls from the 5' RACE reads in MiXCR, one entry per CDR3 protein. The sample carries approximately 550,000 distinct CDR3 sequences, roughly 13% recorded once. The chain employs TRBV29-1 and TRBJ1-4, with D uncertain. The receptor was derived from a male donor with ankylosing spondylitis. The specimen was blood, either unsorted or a sorted T cell fraction (not recorded which). CDR3 protein: CSVKDEKLFF. CDR3 in DNA: TGCAGCGTCAAGGATGAAAAACTGTTTTTT.